The source of this T cell receptor beta chain is a study of T cell repertoires in cytomegalovirus infection. Overall study context: Newly reported HLA-C-restricted and thoroughly characterized HLA-B-restricted CMV epitopes were employed. Findings and limits, study-wide: The ex vivo response showed dominance by HLA-C-restricted CMV-specific TCR beta clonotypes.

In this sample, this clonotype turned up many times. The target antigen is unknown. V lost 5 bases to trimming and J lost 7 bases; unmatched junction nucleotides: 1. Germline values: CDR1 SGHTA, CDR2 FQGTGA. The CDR3 extends over 12 amino acids. TCRdb called the reads again in MiXCR, with one record for every CDR3 protein. The table shows roughly 990,000 distinct CDR3 sequences, with roughly 31% occurring only once. This TCR was sampled from a human donor in good health (CMV status not recorded). Some clones in this sample may be carry-over from other donors' samples. Sequences were derived from cultured CD8+ T cells from PBMCs, sampled from culture after CMV antigen stimulation. The genes are TRBV7-3 and TRBJ2-2, with 7 positions matching TRBD1. The CDR3, as DNA: TGTGCCAGCAGCCACAGGGGCGGGGAGCTGTTTTTT. Translating gives CASSHRGGELFF.